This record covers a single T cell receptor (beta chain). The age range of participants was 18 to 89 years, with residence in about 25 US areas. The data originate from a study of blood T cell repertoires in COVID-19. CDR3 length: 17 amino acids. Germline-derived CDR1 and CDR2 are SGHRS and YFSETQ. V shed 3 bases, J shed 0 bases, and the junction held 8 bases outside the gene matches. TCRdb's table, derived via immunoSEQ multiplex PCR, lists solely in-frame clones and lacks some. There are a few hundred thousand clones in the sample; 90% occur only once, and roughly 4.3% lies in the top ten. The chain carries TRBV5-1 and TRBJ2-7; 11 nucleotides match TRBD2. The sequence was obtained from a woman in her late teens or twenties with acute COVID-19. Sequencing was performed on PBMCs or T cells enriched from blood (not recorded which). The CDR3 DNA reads TGCGCCAGCAGCTCTGGTAAGACTAGCGGGATCTCCTACGAGCAGTACTTC. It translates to CASSSGKTSGISYEQYF.